A selection of T cell receptor beta chains follows, all from one sample in a study of T cell responses to AZD1222 COVID-19 vaccine. Clones were read by immunoSEQ multiplex PCR, and TCRdb kept only the in-frame ones, dropping some. The repertoire holds 83,000 or so clones, with 88% as singletons. The sequencing here drew on peripheral blood, taken 28 days after the second AZD1222 dose. The receptors were sampled from an adult who received the AZD1222 COVID-19 vaccine. Both conserved end residues are part of each CDR3. The D gene is left open where the match is weak. The listing skips clone size in some rows; elsewhere it reads once, few, many or a size class.

V gene	J gene	clone size	D gene	CDR3 protein	CDR3 DNA
TRBV6-1	TRBJ2-7	once	.	CASSELRVASYEQYF	TGTGCCAGCAGTGAACTCAGGGTAGCATCCTACGAGCAGTACTTC
TRBV18	TRBJ1-1	.	.	CASSFQGEAFF	TGTGCCAGCTCATTTCAGGGTGAAGCTTTCTTT
TRBV2	TRBJ2-1	once	TRBD2	CASSELAGGYNEQFF	TGTGCCAGCAGTGAACTAGCGGGGGGCTACAATGAGCAGTTCTTC
TRBV3-1/TRBV3-2	TRBJ1-1	.	.	CASSQSGATTEAFF	TGTGCCAGCAGCCAATCGGGGGCAACCACTGAAGCTTTCTTT
TRBV29-1	TRBJ2-7	.	TRBD2	CSVAQGLAGAEQYF	TGCAGCGTCGCACAGGGACTAGCGGGAGCCGAGCAGTACTTC
TRBV7-2	TRBJ2-1	.	TRBD1	CASSLDRDSYNEQFF	TGTGCCAGCAGCTTGGACCGGGACAGCTACAATGAGCAGTTCTTC
TRBV12-3/TRBV12-4	TRBJ2-1	.	.	CASSSRGNEQFF	TGTGCCAGCAGCTCCCGGGGAAATGAGCAGTTCTTC
TRBV3-1/TRBV3-2	TRBJ2-5	.	.	CASSQEETQYF	TGTGCCAGCAGCCAAGAAGAGACCCAGTACTTC
TRBV11-2	TRBJ1-6	.	.	CASSLLGQSSYNSPLHF	TGTGCCAGCAGCTTGCTCGGCCAAAGCTCCTATAATTCACCCCTCCACTTT
TRBV9	TRBJ2-1	.	TRBD1	CASSVDRDRVNNEQFF	TGTGCCAGCAGCGTAGACCGGGACAGGGTAAACAATGAGCAGTTCTTC
TRBV2	TRBJ2-7	.	TRBD2	CASRGGGPKEQYF	TGTGCCAGCAGGGGGGGAGGGCCTAAGGAGCAGTACTTC
TRBV11-2	TRBJ1-5	.	.	CASSPDRNSNQPQHF	TGTGCCAGCAGCCCTGACAGAAATAGCAATCAGCCCCAGCATTTT
TRBV19	TRBJ1-1	.	TRBD1	CASSIMTGSEAFF	TGTGCCAGTAGTATTATGACAGGGTCTGAAGCTTTCTTT
TRBV5-1	TRBJ2-5	.	.	CASSSGYQETQYF	TGCGCCAGCAGCTCGGGGTACCAAGAGACCCAGTACTTC
TRBV7-8	TRBJ2-7	few	.	CASSFSAAQAYEQYF	TGTGCCAGCAGCTTCTCGGCAGCCCAAGCCTACGAGCAGTACTTC
TRBV28	TRBJ2-7	.	.	CASRAVWDIGPHEQYF	TGTGCCAGCAGGGCCGTTTGGGACATTGGACCCCACGAGCAGTACTTC
TRBV5-1	TRBJ2-7	.	TRBD2	CASSLTSGGTYEQYF	TGCGCCAGCAGCTTGACTAGCGGGGGGACCTACGAGCAGTACTTC
TRBV30	TRBJ1-2	once	.	CAYRRGGYTF	TGTGCCTACCGAAGGGGAGGCTACACCTTC
TRBV10-1	TRBJ2-3	once	TRBD2	CASSYSGGRTDTQYF	TGCGCCAGCAGTTATAGCGGGGGTCGCACAGATACGCAGTATTTT
TRBV11-2	TRBJ1-6	.	TRBD1	CASSLWIGGQENSPLHF	TGTGCCAGCAGCTTATGGATTGGGGGACAGGAAAATTCACCCCTCCACTTT
TRBV4-2	TRBJ2-2	.	.	CASSREGGDTGELFF	TGTGCCAGCAGCCGAGAAGGGGGGGACACCGGGGAGCTGTTTTTT
TRBV7-9	TRBJ2-4	.	TRBD2	CASSPLTNAGGPKNIQYF	TGTGCCAGCAGCCCACTGACTAACGCGGGAGGGCCTAAAAACATTCAGTACTTC
TRBV19	TRBJ1-4	.	.	CASSIDRAYARATNEKLFF	TGTGCCAGTAGTATAGATCGGGCATACGCCCGGGCAACTAATGAAAAACTGTTTTTT
TRBV19	TRBJ1-1	.	TRBD1	CASSLDRARIPEAFF	TGTGCCAGTAGCCTCGACAGGGCTCGCATACCTGAAGCTTTCTTT
TRBV5-4	TRBJ1-2	.	TRBD1	CASSLGQGGGYTF	TGTGCCAGCAGCTTGGGACAGGGAGGTGGCTACACCTTC
TRBV5-1	TRBJ2-2	.	TRBD2	CASSGSGISGELFF	TGCGCCAGCAGCGGTAGCGGGATAAGCGGGGAGCTGTTTTTT
TRBV12-3/TRBV12-4	TRBJ1-5	.	.	CASTPLISQPQHF	TGTGCCAGCACTCCTTTAATTAGTCAGCCCCAGCATTTT
TRBV7-2	TRBJ1-5	.	TRBD1	CASSMDRGQGQPQHF	TGTGCCAGCAGCATGGACAGGGGGCAAGGCCAGCCCCAGCATTTT
TRBV10-2	TRBJ1-1	.	.	CASLRANTEAFF	TGCGCCAGTTTGAGGGCGAACACTGAAGCTTTCTTT